These T cell receptor beta chains were read from a single sample in a study of OX40 agonist ivuxolimab in advanced cancers. TCRdb keeps only in-frame clones here, not all; method: immunoSEQ multiplex PCR. Found here are approximately 82,000 clones, roughly 84% of them singletons; the top ten hold roughly 6%. Sequenced material: CD4+ or CD8+ T cells sorted from blood, taken in a trial of the OX40 agonist ivuxolimab. The receptors here all came from an adult with an advanced solid tumor such as melanoma, head and neck, liver or kidney cancer. Each CDR3 is given with its conserved first and last residue. The order of the fields is V gene, J gene, CDR3 length, CDR3 protein.

V: TRBV28
J: TRBJ2-1
length: 15
CDR3: CASSLPGLAGLEQFF

V: TRBV6-1
J: TRBJ2-7
length: 12
CDR3: CASRKDSYEQYF

V: TRBV4-2
J: TRBJ2-1
length: 16
CDR3: CASSQPTGGYGNEQFF

V: TRBV21-1
J: TRBJ1-1
length: 11
CDR3: CASIQLCEAFF

V: TRBV5-6
J: TRBJ2-1
length: 19
CDR3: CASSLTETGEREIVDEQFF

V: TRBV5-1
J: TRBJ2-7
length: 11
CDR3: CASSLGAEQYF

V: TRBV10-2
J: TRBJ2-4
length: 10
CDR3: CASSSPIQYF

V: TRBV19
J: TRBJ2-7
length: 14
CDR3: CASSAGLAGVQQYF

V: TRBV11-2
J: TRBJ1-1
length: 14
CDR3: CASSLQKRGTEAFF

V: TRBV5-6
J: TRBJ1-2
length: 12
CDR3: CASSFISLSYTF

V: TRBV27
J: TRBJ1-1
length: 14
CDR3: CASSLSQGGTEAFF

V: TRBV18
J: TRBJ2-1
length: 13
CDR3: CASSLLANNEQFF

V: TRBV5-6
J: TRBJ2-4
length: 15
CDR3: CASSWREQSLNIQYF

V: TRBV25-1
J: TRBJ1-4
length: 18
CDR3: CASSPPPGQGKRGEKLFF

V: TRBV7-5
J: TRBJ2-7
length: 15
CDR3: CARSLEVSKTYEQYF

V: TRBV18
J: TRBJ2-2
length: 15
CDR3: CASSPGTLNTGELFF

V: TRBV19
J: TRBJ1-1
length: 14
CDR3: CASYRGVLIPEAFF

V: TRBV11-2
J: TRBJ2-7
length: 15
CDR3: CASSLEATSVSEQYF

V: TRBV18
J: TRBJ1-1
length: 13
CDR3: CASSRTPDTEAFF

V: TRBV7-9
J: TRBJ2-1
length: 18
CDR3: CASSLVAGAISSYNEQFF

V: TRBV20-1
J: TRBJ2-7
length: 11
CDR3: CSAVRDYEQYF

V: TRBV5-1
J: TRBJ1-2
length: 13
CDR3: CASSLEDMYGYTF

V: TRBV27
J: TRBJ2-3
length: 18
CDR3: CASSLFISSAPSTDTQYF

V: TRBV7-3
J: TRBJ2-1
length: 13
CDR3: CASSFASVNEQFF

V: TRBV7-6
J: TRBJ2-1
length: 15
CDR3: CASSLAWGRGNEQFF

V: TRBV9
J: TRBJ2-7
length: 15
CDR3: CASSVEVGGTYEQYF

V: TRBV6-6
J: TRBJ2-7
length: 12
CDR3: CASGVAVYEQYF

V: TRBV9
J: TRBJ1-6
length: 13
CDR3: CASSARPNSPLHF

V: TRBV11-2
J: TRBJ2-3
length: 16
CDR3: CASSLVARAFTDTQYF

V: TRBV11-3
J: TRBJ1-2
length: 15
CDR3: CASSRLGTGSNGYTF

V: TRBV2
J: TRBJ1-1
length: 15
CDR3: CASSARTGVNTEAFF

V: TRBV18
J: TRBJ2-5
length: 12
CDR3: CASSPEQAGQYF

V: TRBV10-2
J: TRBJ1-5
length: 13
CDR3: CASNDRDNQPQHF

V: TRBV21-1
J: TRBJ1-1
length: 12
CDR3: CASSSSRGAAFF

V: TRBV2
J: TRBJ2-7
length: 12
CDR3: CASSGQGYEQYF

V: TRBV5-1
J: TRBJ2-2
length: 14
CDR3: CASSVGLAPGELFF

V: TRBV4-3
J: TRBJ2-7
length: 13
CDR3: CASSRERNYEQYF

V: TRBV7-8
J: TRBJ1-1
length: 13
CDR3: CASSLTPNTEAFF

V: TRBV6-7
J: TRBJ2-1
length: 12
CDR3: CATAGSYNEQFF

V: TRBV23-1
J: TRBJ2-7
length: 14
CDR3: CASGQTESSYEQYF

V: TRBV5-4
J: TRBJ2-1
length: 16
CDR3: CASSLDTTPRWNEQFF

V: TRBV27
J: TRBJ2-3
length: 19
CDR3: CASRDLAGGPSTSTDTQYF

V: TRBV4-1
J: TRBJ2-7
length: 16
CDR3: CASSLGGTGSSYEQYF

V: TRBV15
J: TRBJ1-5
length: 14
CDR3: CATSRQSRDQPQHF

V: TRBV18
J: TRBJ1-2
length: 17
CDR3: CASSPGQGLGKDYGYTF

V: TRBV19
J: TRBJ2-3
length: 13
CDR3: CASSTTVTDTQYF

V: TRBV30
J: TRBJ1-5
length: 16
CDR3: CACVVGGVKGNQPQHF

V: TRBV5-6
J: TRBJ1-2
length: 18
CDR3: CASSPEGVVLTSGYGYTF

V: TRBV11-2
J: TRBJ1-5
length: 15
CDR3: CASSLDRTGGQPQHF

V: TRBV6-1
J: TRBJ1-6
length: 15
CDR3: CASSERILGNSPLHF

V: TRBV6-5
J: TRBJ2-2
length: 12
CDR3: CASRLWTGELFF

V: TRBV19
J: TRBJ2-3
length: 12
CDR3: CASSGWGGTQYF

V: TRBV9
J: TRBJ2-7
length: 12
CDR3: CASSSTGAEQYF

V: TRBV7-9
J: TRBJ2-5
length: 8
CDR3: CASSLEYF